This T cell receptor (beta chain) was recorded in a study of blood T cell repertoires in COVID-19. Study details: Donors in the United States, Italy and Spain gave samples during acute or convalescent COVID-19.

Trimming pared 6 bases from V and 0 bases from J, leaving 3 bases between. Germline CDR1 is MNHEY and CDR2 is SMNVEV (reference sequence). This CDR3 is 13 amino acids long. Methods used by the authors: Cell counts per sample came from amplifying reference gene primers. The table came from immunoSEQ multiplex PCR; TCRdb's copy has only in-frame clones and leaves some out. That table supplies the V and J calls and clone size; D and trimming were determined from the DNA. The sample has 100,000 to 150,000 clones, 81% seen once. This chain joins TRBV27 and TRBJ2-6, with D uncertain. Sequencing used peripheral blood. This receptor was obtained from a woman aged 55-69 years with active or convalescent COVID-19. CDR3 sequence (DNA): TGTGCCAGCAGCTTCTCTGGGGCCAACGTCCTGACTTTC. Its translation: CASSFSGANVLTF.